This T cell receptor (beta chain) appears in the sequencing data of a study of cytotoxic CD8 clonotypes in ibrutinib-treated CLL. Overall study context: For this cohort, patients were about a dozen relapsed/refractory and around 15 treatment-naive, while fewer than 18 were IGHV unmutated. Study conclusions and caveats: Clonality measured at baseline exceeded age-matched healthy donors, tracking circulating CD8+ T-cell counts.

To note about this clone: Its antigen is as yet unknown.

Profiling relied on immunoSEQ multiplex PCR, and the TCRdb table lists in-frame clones only, not all of them. The sample lists approximately 200,000 clones; over 60% were seen once. CDR1 and CDR2 from the germline V gene are MGHDK and SYGVNS. Trimming removed 4 bases at V and 1 base at J, with 9 bases between. This CDR3 is 14 amino acids long. The genes are TRBV25-1 and TRBJ2-3, with D possibly matching TRBD2 (5 bases). The material sequenced was PBMCs, taken after 24 months of ibrutinib treatment. This sequence was found in a human donor with chronic lymphocytic leukemia. The CDR3 nucleotides are TGTGCCAGCAGTGTTAGGCGGGGCACAGATACGCAGTATTTT. This gives the protein CASSVRRGTDTQYF.